The sequence of this T cell receptor beta chain was determined in a study of Ad26.COV2.S vaccination and SARS-CoV-2 variants. Study results and caveats: Possibly, TCR breadth and depth analyses underestimated total T cell responses.

The method was immunoSEQ multiplex PCR; TCRdb's version includes in-frame clones alone and lacks a portion of them. Of under 550,000 clones in the sample, approximately 87% were seen once. Treatment here: some 19 received Ad26.COV2.S at low or high dose, single or two shots; five or six received placebo; per-sample allocation not given. On day 63 after the first injection, vaccine and placebo recipients gave samples. In Boston, the donor was an adult between 18-55 years of age. For this clone: Its specificity is not known.

Germline trimming cut 4 bases from V and 2 bases from J; bases unmatched to any gene: 5. This CDR3 is built from 14 residues. Germline CDR1 is SGHNT and CDR2 is YYREEE (reference sequence). The receptor was derived from a person between 18 and 65 years old who received the Ad26.COV2.S COVID-19 vaccine or a placebo. Sequences were derived from peripheral blood, sampled in a trial of Ad26.COV2.S vaccine versus placebo. This rearrangement joins TRBV5-4 to TRBJ2-7; 8 bases agree with TRBD1. CDR3 nucleotide sequence: TGTGCCAGCAGCGCTGGGACAGGACCCTACGAGCAGTACTTC. It specifies CASSAGTGPYEQYF.